Sequencing of this T cell receptor beta chain was carried out in a study of metastatic and nonmetastatic thyroid tumors. Germline-derived CDR1 and CDR2 are MDHEN and SYDVKM. V shed 6 bases and J 3 bases; nucleotides not matched to a gene: 16. This CDR3 comprises 17 residues. Using MiXCR, TCRdb reanalyzed the PCR reads. The sample yields tens of thousands of clones, about a sixth seen once. Not a single patient had been given any form of treatment at any point before undergoing thyroid surgery. This clone was detected only a few times. The source is a male donor with papillary thyroid cancer or a benign thyroid nodule (not recorded which). Some clones in this sample may be carry-over from other donors' samples. The sample was blood. This chain connects TRBV28 to TRBJ1-2, with 7 bases identical to TRBD1. Here the CDR3 reads CASSSTGTANSDYGYTF. For the CDR3, the DNA is TGTGCCAGCAGCTCGACCGGGACAGCGAACTCGGACTATGGCTACACCTTC.